A single sample is the source of the 32 T cell receptor beta chains below, sequenced in a study of T cell repertoires in cytomegalovirus infection. TCRdb fed the reads into MiXCR, producing one record per CDR3 protein. The sample shows some 130,000 distinct CDR3 sequences, about 10% of them seen only once. The sample was PBMCs. The receptors shown here come from a human donor in good health (CMV status not recorded). Some clones in this sample may be carry-over from other donors' samples.

The chain couples TRBV30 to TRBJ2-3; 12 positions match TRBD2. The trim removed 4 bases at V and 2 bases at J, leaving 4 bases unmatched. The germline V gene encodes CDR1 GTSNPN and CDR2 SVGIG (reference sequence). The CDR3 contains 15 residues. CDR3 region: CAWKRLAGATDTQYF. CDR3 coding DNA: TGTGCCTGGAAAAGACTAGCGGGGGCCACAGATACGCAGTATTTT.

Worth noting for this clonotype: Since a much larger clone is just one base distant, this may be a read error. The CDR3 DNA reads TGTGCCAGCTGTTTGACGGACAGGAAAGAGACCCAGTACTTC. The encoded protein is CASCLTDRKETQYF. The chain carries TRBV12-3 or TRBV12-4 and TRBJ2-5; TRBD1 matches 7 bases. The CDR3 is 14 amino acids.

This clonotype was counted ten times or more. The rearrangement uses TRBV7-2 and TRBJ2-1, with D possibly being TRBD2 (5 bases). Trimming took off 6 bases at V and 4 bases at J, with 10 bases between the two ends. CDR1 SGHTA and CDR2 FQGNSA come from the germline V gene. CDR3 length: 13 residues. The chain's CDR3 is CASRNTGYNEQFF. The CDR3 nucleotides are TGTGCCAGCAGGAACACGGGATACAATGAGCAGTTCTTC.

This clonotype was counted many times. This chain uses TRBV10-3 with TRBJ1-1; D is undetermined. The CDR3 has 14 amino acids. V was trimmed by 3 bases and J by 0 bases, leaving 8 bases between them. Germline assignment: CDR1 ENHRY and CDR2 SYGVKD. In DNA, the CDR3 is TGTGCCATCAGTGAACGAACGGTGAACACTGAAGCTTTCTTT. Residues: CAISERTVNTEAFF.

This clonotype was detected only a few times. The CDR3 DNA reads as TGTGCCAGCAGCGTAGAGGGAGACAGCACCTATGGCTACACCTTC. Residues: CASSVEGDSTYGYTF. The chain uses TRBV9 and TRBJ1-2; perhaps TRBD1 as D (5 bases). The CDR3 contains 15 residues. Per germline, CDR1 SGDLS and CDR2 YYNGEE. The V end lost 0 bases, the J end lost 4 bases, and 13 bases lay between the germline ends.

There are many counts of this clonotype. V is TRBV20-1 and J is TRBJ1-4; D gene uncertain. The CDR3 is 13 residues long. V lost 5 bases and J lost 0, with 7 bases in between. Looked up from germline, CDR1 is DFQATT and CDR2 is SNEGSKA (reference sequence). CDR3 sequence reads: CSAPGATNEKLFF. For the CDR3, the DNA is TGCAGTGCTCCCGGAGCAACTAATGAAAAACTGTTTTTT.

This clonotype was detected many times. The chain combines TRBV5-1 with TRBJ1-1, with D tentatively TRBD1 (5 bases). The CDR3 runs to 15 residues. The germline gives CDR1 SGHRS, CDR2 YFSETQ. The V and J ends lost 2 bases and 1 base respectively, with 12 bases between them. The CDR3 is CASSFKTASNTEAFF. The CDR3 DNA sequence: TGCGCCAGCAGCTTCAAGACAGCTTCGAACACTGAAGCTTTCTTT.

This clonotype has ten or more counts. This chain joins TRBV19 and TRBJ2-1, with 13 positions matching TRBD2. CDR3 length: 16 amino acids. Germline values: CDR1 LNHDA, CDR2 SQIVND (reference sequence). Trimming took 4 bases from V and 9 from J; bases not matched to a gene: 9. The CDR3 spells CASSTGTSGVIGEQFF. For the CDR3, the DNA is TGTGCCAGTAGTACCGGGACTAGCGGGGTCATTGGTGAGCAGTTCTTC.

This clonotype was seen only a few times. The rearrangement links TRBV20-1 to TRBJ2-5, with 7 bases lining up with TRBD2. Germline values: CDR1 DFQATT, CDR2 SNEGSKA (reference sequence). There are 12 residues in the CDR3. After removal of 2 bases from V and 9 bases from J, the junction contained 6 bases not matched to a gene. The CDR3 DNA reads TGCAGTGCTAGACCTAGCGGAGGGGCCCAGTACTTC. It encodes CSARPSGGAQYF.

This clonotype appeared many times. The rearrangement links TRBV5-4 to TRBJ2-5, with 7 bases that match TRBD2. The germline gives CDR1 SGHNT, CDR2 YYREEE (reference sequence). The length of the CDR3 is 13 residues. With 4 bases clipped from V and 2 bases from J, the junction kept 2 bases outside the gene matches. The DNA for the CDR3 is TGTGCCAGCAGCACGGGACTACAAGAGACCCAGTACTTC. Translating it yields CASSTGLQETQYF.

The J gene is TRBJ2-1, the V gene TRBV5-1; 8 bases map to TRBD1. Germline CDR1 is SGHRS and CDR2 is YFSETQ. This CDR3 spans 16 amino acids. With 4 bases clipped from V and 2 bases from J, the junction kept 8 bases outside the gene matches. The chain's CDR3 is CASSPHGTGAYNEQFF. The CDR3 nucleotides read TGCGCCAGCAGCCCCCATGGGACAGGAGCCTACAATGAGCAGTTCTTC. The full variable domain, rest sourced from reference TRBV5-1 and TRBJ2-1, is KAGVTQTPRYLIKTRGQQVTLSCSPISGHRSVSWYQQTPGQGLQFLFEYFSETQRNKGNFPGRFSGRQFSNSRSEMNVSTLELGDSALYLCASSPHGTGAYNEQFFGPGTRLTVL.

This clonotype was recorded a few times. The V call is TRBV3-1, the J call TRBJ2-4; D gene unclear. CDR3 length: 16 residues. Germline lookup yields CDR1 LGHDT and CDR2 YNNKEL (reference sequence). The V gene lost 1 base and the J gene lost 0 bases, with 10 bases spanning the gap. The chain's CDR3 is CASSQGLRLAKNIQYF. The CDR3 bases are TGTGCCAGCAGCCAAGGGCTTAGGCTAGCCAAAAACATTCAGTACTTC.

This clonotype has only a few counts. The gene calls are TRBV9 and TRBJ1-3, with no clear D. This CDR3 is 16 amino acids long. Germline V gene data show CDR1 as SGDLS and CDR2 as YYNGEE. The germline V and J ends were trimmed by 0 bases and 0 bases, with 10 bases remaining between them. DNA of the CDR3: TGTGCCAGCAGCGTAGGGGAAGGGATCTCTGGAAACACCATATATTTT. This encodes CASSVGEGISGNTIYF.

This clonotype was seen ten or more times. Sequence at one end of the junction differs from germline and may be a read error. The V gene is TRBV28, the J gene TRBJ2-2; D perhaps matches TRBD2 (7 bases). Looked up from germline, CDR1 is MDHEN and CDR2 is SYDVKM. This CDR3 has 16 amino acids. The CDR3 region is CASSLAGAPKTGELFF. Written as DNA, the CDR3 is TGTGCCAGCAGTTTAGCGGGGGCCCCGAAGACCGGGGAGCTGTTTTTT.

V gene TRBV20-1 combines with J gene TRBJ2-5; the D gene is possibly TRBD2 (7 bases). CDR1 DFQATT and CDR2 SNEGSKA come from the germline V gene (reference sequence). The CDR3 covers 15 residues. Trimming shortened V by 0 bases and J by 4 bases, and 15 bases separated the two germline ends. For the CDR3, the DNA is TGCAGTGCTAGAGATGGGTGGGGGGGCTTAGAGACCCAGTACTTC. It encodes CSARDGWGGLETQYF.

This clonotype came up many times. The chain has TRBV4-1 and TRBJ2-7; TRBD2 matches 8 bases. V lost 2 bases to trimming and J lost 2 bases; unmatched junction nucleotides: 5. The CDR3 is 15 residues long. Germline assignment: CDR1 MGHRA and CDR2 YSYEKL. The CDR3 protein is CASSQPTSGAYEQYF. The CDR3 DNA follows: TGCGCCAGCAGCCAACCCACTAGCGGTGCCTACGAGCAGTACTTC.

At least ten counts were recorded for this clonotype. V and J are TRBV7-2 and TRBJ2-5; 13 bases are a match to TRBD2. This CDR3 is 19 amino acids long. Losses at the gene ends were 2 bases for V and 5 bases for J; bases not matched to a gene: 14. Germline lookup yields CDR1 SGHTA and CDR2 FQGNSA. The CDR3 loop reads CASSLSPSTSGGAQETQYF. In DNA form, the CDR3 reads TGTGCCAGCAGCTTATCCCCCTCAACTAGCGGGGGGGCTCAGGAGACCCAGTACTTC. The full variable domain, in which reference TRBV7-2 and TRBJ2-5 provide the parts outside the CDR3, is GAGVSQSPSNKVTEKGKDVELRCDPISGHTALYWYRQSLGQGLEFLIYFQGNSAPDKSGLPSDRFSAERTGGSVSTLTIQRTQQEDSAVYLCASSLSPSTSGGAQETQYFGPGTRLLVL.

This clonotype was counted only a few times. The chain joins TRBV5-1 to TRBJ1-1; 7 bases match TRBD1. The CDR3 sequence is 14 residues long. The trim removed 5 bases at V and 1 base at J, leaving 5 bases unmatched. Germline CDR1 and CDR2: SGHRS and YFSETQ. The CDR3 is CASSFTGENTEAFF. CDR3 nucleotide sequence: TGCGCCAGCAGTTTTACAGGGGAGAACACTGAAGCTTTCTTT.

There are a few counts of this clonotype. The chain carries TRBV6-4 and TRBJ2-7; D is possibly TRBD1 or TRBD2 (5 bases each). Germline CDR1 MRHNA, CDR2 SNTAGT. The CDR3 covers 15 residues. V dropped 3 bases and J dropped 0 bases, with 12 bases sitting between them. The CDR3 reads CASSEEAGYSYEQYF. The CDR3 DNA is TGTGCCAGCAGTGAGGAGGCAGGGTACTCCTACGAGCAGTACTTC.

This clonotype was counted at least ten times. J is TRBJ1-4 and V is TRBV4-1; D unclear. This CDR3 region has 12 residues. In germline, CDR1 is MGHRA, CDR2 YSYEKL. The ends were cut back, 3 bases at V and 8 bases at J, with 7 bases in the middle. Here the CDR3 DNA reads TGCGCCAGCAGCCACCCGTACGAAAAACTGTTTTTT. Residues: CASSHPYEKLFF.

At least ten counts were recorded for this clonotype. This chain links TRBV6-1 with TRBJ1-1; TRBD1 aligns across 7 bases. This CDR3 is 15 amino acids long. The ends lost 6 bases at V and 6 bases at J; junction bases unmatched: 13. Germline lookup yields CDR1 MNHNS and CDR2 SASEGT. Here the CDR3 reads CASSDSRQGRAEAFF. DNA of the CDR3: TGTGCCAGCAGCGATTCGAGACAGGGACGCGCTGAAGCTTTCTTT.

This clonotype was picked up a small number of times. V is TRBV7-9 and J is TRBJ1-2; D perhaps matches TRBD1 (5 bases). V shed 2 bases and J shed 7 bases, with 11 bases lying between them. The germline V gene has CDR1 SEHNR and CDR2 FQNEAQ (reference sequence). This CDR3 comprises 13 residues. The CDR3 sequence is CASSLTQGGGYTF. CDR3 DNA sequence: TGTGCCAGCAGCTTAACCCAGGGCGGTGGCTACACCTTC.

This clonotype appeared many times. This sequence joins TRBV7-6 and TRBJ1-1, with a weak D call TRBD1 (5 bases). The ends were cut back, 4 bases at V and 5 bases at J, with 11 bases in the middle. The V gene's germline CDR1 is SGHVS and CDR2 FNYEAQ. The CDR3 sequence is 13 residues long. CDR3: CASSSTGLTEAFF. CDR3 DNA sequence: TGTGCCAGCAGCTCAACAGGATTGACTGAAGCTTTCTTT.

This clonotype was observed a handful of times. This rearrangement joins TRBV6-2 or TRBV6-3 to TRBJ1-1; D not resolved. V was pared by 6 bases and J by 5 bases, with 13 bases between. The CDR3 covers 13 residues. In germline, CDR1 is MNHEY, CDR2 SVGEGT. In nucleotides, the CDR3 is TGTGCCAGCAGAAATAGGGCCCAGACTGAAGCTTTCTTT. Protein product: CASRNRAQTEAFF.

The chain combines TRBV2 with TRBJ2-6, with 7 bases fitting TRBD1. CDR3 length: 16 residues. Germline CDR1 is SNHLY and CDR2 is FYNNEI. Trimming removed 6 bases from V and 0 bases from J; junction bases left unmatched: 5. This CDR3 reads CASSGQALSGANVLTF. The DNA of the CDR3 is TGTGCCAGCAGCGGACAGGCGCTCTCTGGGGCCAACGTCCTGACTTTC.

This clonotype was counted many times. The chain links TRBV5-4 to TRBJ2-5; TRBD2 matches 8 bases. Germline lookup yields CDR1 SGHNT and CDR2 YYREEE (reference sequence). J was trimmed by 5 bases and V by 0 bases; bases with no gene match: 9. This CDR3 has 16 residues. The CDR3 sequence is CASSLAGSGVVETQYF. The CDR3 nucleotides read TGTGCCAGCAGCTTGGCCGGTAGCGGGGTCGTGGAGACCCAGTACTTC. The entire variable domain, with the rest obtained from reference TRBV5-4 and TRBJ2-5, is as follows: ETGVTQSPTHLIKTRGQQVTLRCSSQSGHNTVSWYQQALGQGPQFIFQYYREEENGRGNFPPRFSGLQFPNYSSELNVNALELDDSALYLCASSLAGSGVVETQYFGPGTRLLVL.

In this sample, this clonotype turned up many times. The CDR3 loop is CASSSNYNSPLHF. CDR3 DNA sequence: TGTGCCAGCAGCTCCAATTATAATTCACCCCTCCACTTT. The rearrangement uses TRBV7-9 and TRBJ1-6, with D uncertain. Trimming left V 4 bases short and J 4 bases short, with 5 bases between. This CDR3 region has 13 residues. The germline gives CDR1 SEHNR, CDR2 FQNEAQ (reference sequence).

J is TRBJ1-4 and V is TRBV20-1, with 8 bases matching TRBD1. V trimming: 6 bases; J trimming: 0 bases; junction bases outside the gene matches: 3. The CDR3 length is 14 residues. The germline gives CDR1 DFQATT, CDR2 SNEGSKA (reference sequence). Here the CDR3 reads CSAKQGATNEKLFF. The DNA of the CDR3 is TGCAGTGCCAAACAGGGGGCAACTAATGAAAAACTGTTTTTT.

The chain couples TRBV18 to TRBJ2-3; D is possibly TRBD2 (6 bases). The CDR3 spans 15 residues. CDR1 KGHSH and CDR2 LQKENI come from the germline V gene. With 4 bases removed from V and 0 bases from J, the gap between germline ends came to 11 bases. The CDR3 DNA reads TGTGCCAGCTCACTACTCGCGGGGAGCACAGATACGCAGTATTTT. Translating it yields CASSLLAGSTDTQYF.

This clonotype showed up many times. The rearrangement joins TRBV10-3 to TRBJ1-1, with D perhaps matching TRBD1 (6 bases). CDR1 and CDR2 (germline): ENHRY, SYGVKD. This CDR3 is 13 amino acids long. With 11 bases removed from V and 2 bases from J, the gap between germline ends came to 15 bases. For the CDR3, the DNA is TGTGCCTCCAGAAAGGGGGATAACACTGAAGCTTTCTTT. Protein product: CASRKGDNTEAFF.

This clonotype occurred a few times. The chain uses TRBV19 and TRBJ1-2, with D maybe TRBD1 (5 bases). CDR3 length equals 13 residues. Trimming pared 6 bases from V and 1 base from J, leaving 9 bases between. Germline CDR1 LNHDA, CDR2 SQIVND (reference sequence). CDR3 loop: CASRSTDNYGYTF. The CDR3 DNA reads TGTGCCAGTAGATCGACAGATAACTATGGCTACACCTTC.

This clonotype was recorded at least ten times. The chain links TRBV7-8 to TRBJ1-1, with 10 bases fitting TRBD1. Germline V CDR1 and CDR2: SGHVS, FQNEAQ. Trimming removed 5 bases from V and 5 bases from J; junction bases left unmatched: 8. The CDR3 totals 15 residues. The DNA of the CDR3 is TGTGCCAGCAGCCCAACCGGGACAGGGGAGACTGAAGCTTTCTTT. It yields the protein CASSPTGTGETEAFF.